The rows below give T cell receptor beta chains drawn from one sample of a study of vaccination effects on CD4 cells after COVID-19. Profiled with immunoSEQ multiplex PCR; TCRdb holds only in-frame clones, not every one. The data show about 17,000 clones, 76% seen once. These receptors are not linked to any known antigen. Sequencing used CD4+ T cells from PBMCs cultured with SARS-CoV-2 spike peptides, obtained after COVID-19 vaccination. The receptors shown here come from a human donor who had a prior SARS-CoV-2 infection. Both conserved end residues are part of each CDR3. Fields, in order: D gene, clone size, V gene, J gene, CDR3 protein, CDR3 DNA. D genes are given only for firm matches. Clone size is stated in some rows and not others, as once, few, many or a class when expanded.

>-|-|TRBV7-9|TRBJ2-3
CASSLGGYPTDTQYF
TGTGCCAGCAGCTTAGGCGGCTATCCAACAGATACGCAGTATTTT
>-|-|TRBV5-8|TRBJ1-1
CASSLSFQEAFF
TGTGCCAGCAGCTTGAGTTTCCAGGAAGCTTTCTTT
>TRBD2|few|TRBV28|TRBJ2-5
CASSPRGLAEETQYF
TGTGCCAGCAGTCCACGAGGGCTAGCGGAAGAGACCCAGTACTTC
>-|-|TRBV30|TRBJ2-3
CAWGLSTDTQYF
TGTGCCTGGGGATTAAGCACAGATACGCAGTATTTT
>-|few|TRBV7-9|TRBJ2-7
CASSLAVGYEQYF
TGTGCCAGCAGCTTAGCGGTAGGGTACGAGCAGTACTTC
>TRBD1|-|TRBV18|TRBJ1-4
CASSRDRAAEKLFF
TGTGCCAGCTCACGGGACAGGGCGGCCGAAAAACTGTTTTTT
>TRBD2|-|TRBV14|TRBJ2-2
CASSHSTGGLTGELFF
TGTGCCAGCAGCCACAGTACGGGGGGGCTGACCGGGGAGCTGTTTTTT
>TRBD1|-|TRBV7-9|TRBJ2-7
CASSSLQGLEQYF
TGTGCCAGCAGCTCCTTACAGGGGCTCGAGCAGTACTTC
>-|-|TRBV5-4|TRBJ2-3
CASSLAPGGDTQYF
TGTGCCAGCAGCTTGGCCCCAGGGGGGGATACGCAGTATTTT
>-|-|TRBV6-1|TRBJ1-2
CASSERGREGYGYTF
TGTGCCAGCAGTGAACGAGGCAGAGAAGGCTATGGCTACACCTTC
>-|-|TRBV10-3|TRBJ1-5
CAISAGDQPQHF
TGTGCCATCAGTGCAGGGGATCAGCCCCAGCATTTT
>TRBD2|few|TRBV24-1|TRBJ2-7
CATSDSGTRVVGEQYF
TGTGCCACCAGTGATTCCGGGACTAGAGTGGTCGGCGAGCAGTACTTC
>-|medium-sized|TRBV6-2/TRBV6-3|TRBJ1-3
CASSNTRLGNTIYF
TGTGCCAGCAGCAACACCCGCTTGGGAAACACCATATATTTT
>TRBD1|-|TRBV24-1|TRBJ2-3
CATSDPDRDSFTDTQYF
TGTGCCACCAGTGACCCGGACAGGGACTCCTTCACAGATACGCAGTATTTT
>TRBD2|-|TRBV20-1|TRBJ2-5
CSASPRGGPVTQYF
TGCAGTGCAAGTCCCCGGGGGGGCCCAGTTACCCAGTACTTC
>TRBD2|-|TRBV5-1|TRBJ2-5
CASSLLAGEETQYF
TGCGCCAGCAGCTTGCTAGCGGGGGAAGAGACCCAGTACTTC
>-|-|TRBV9|TRBJ1-3
CASSVARGSGNTIYF
TGTGCCAGCAGCGTAGCTAGAGGCTCTGGAAACACCATATATTTT
>-|-|TRBV6-1|TRBJ1-2
CASSEGTDFLYGYTF
TGTGCCAGCAGTGAAGGGACAGATTTCCTTTATGGCTACACCTTC
>TRBD2|-|TRBV9|TRBJ2-7
CASSVRGGGTYEQYF
TGTGCCAGCAGCGTCCGGGGCGGGGGGACCTACGAGCAGTACTTC
>-|-|TRBV10-3|TRBJ2-2
CAISDLQSLTGELFF
TGTGCCATCAGTGATTTACAGTCTCTCACCGGGGAGCTGTTTTTT
>-|-|TRBV10-3|TRBJ2-3
CAISEGRDATDTQYF
TGTGCCATCAGTGAGGGGCGGGACGCCACAGATACGCAGTATTTT
>-|-|TRBV2|TRBJ1-3
CASSESAAGNTIYF
TGTGCCAGCAGTGAAAGCGCCGCTGGAAACACCATATATTTT
>TRBD2|-|TRBV2|TRBJ2-3
CATAGLAGTTDTQYF
TGTGCCACCGCAGGACTAGCGGGAACCACAGATACGCAGTATTTT
>-|-|TRBV6-1|TRBJ1-5
CASSEVLRPQHF
TGTGCCAGCAGTGAAGTTTTACGGCCCCAGCATTTT
>TRBD1|-|TRBV5-6|TRBJ2-7
CASSLGQGAYEQYF
TGTGCCAGCAGCCTGGGACAGGGGGCCTACGAGCAGTACTTC
>-|-|TRBV15|TRBJ2-1
CATSRDGGSSYNEQFF
TGTGCCACCAGCAGAGATGGCGGCAGCTCCTACAATGAGCAGTTCTTC
>-|-|TRBV30|TRBJ1-1
CAWRSGARIYTEAFF
TGTGCCTGGAGGTCGGGGGCGCGGATCTATACTGAAGCTTTCTTT
>-|few|TRBV24-1|TRBJ1-1
CATSDNGDTEAFF
TGTGCCACCAGTGATAATGGGGACACTGAAGCTTTCTTT
>TRBD2|-|TRBV5-1|TRBJ2-7
CASSLGLATPSYEQYF
TGCGCCAGCAGCTTGGGACTAGCGACTCCTTCCTACGAGCAGTACTTC
>-|-|TRBV5-1|TRBJ2-7
CASSLGTLYTHEQYF
TGCGCCAGCAGCCTGGGGACACTTTATACCCACGAGCAGTACTTC
>TRBD1|-|TRBV19|TRBJ2-6
CASSRTGSTHGANVLTF
TGTGCCAGTAGTAGGACAGGGTCGACTCATGGGGCCAACGTCCTGACTTTC
>TRBD2|-|TRBV7-6|TRBJ2-1
CASSLALPSGGANEQFF
TGTGCCAGCAGCTTAGCGCTCCCAAGCGGGGGGGCCAATGAGCAGTTCTTC
>-|-|TRBV11-3|TRBJ2-7
CASSLGGKRYEQYF
TGTGCCAGCAGCTTAGGGGGAAAGAGGTACGAGCAGTACTTC
>-|-|TRBV25-1|TRBJ1-5
CASSEYRSRCSNQPQHF
TGTGCCAGCAGTGAATACAGGTCTCGGTGTAGCAATCAGCCCCAGCATTTT
>-|-|TRBV19|TRBJ1-1
CASSRQDRNEAFF
TGTGCCAGTAGTAGACAGGACAGAAATGAAGCTTTCTTT
>TRBD2|-|TRBV19|TRBJ2-5
CASGELAGRFETQYF
TGTGCCAGTGGGGAACTAGCGGGACGGTTTGAGACCCAGTACTTC
>-|-|TRBV19|TRBJ2-1
CASSMSLAGPYNEQFF
TGTGCCAGTAGTATGAGTCTGGCCGGCCCCTACAATGAGCAGTTCTTC
>-|once|TRBV10-3|TRBJ1-2
CASAGTLTGYTF
TGTGCCAGCGCCGGGACACTCACCGGCTACACCTTC
>-|-|TRBV4-1|TRBJ2-3
CASSQEGRPSTDTQYF
TGCGCCAGCAGCCAAGAGGGCAGACCTAGCACAGATACGCAGTATTTT
>-|-|TRBV5-1|TRBJ1-1
CASSLAQVATEAFF
TGCGCCAGCAGCTTGGCACAGGTCGCCACTGAAGCTTTCTTT
>TRBD1|-|TRBV6-6|TRBJ2-7
CASSGRGTGAYEQYF
TGTGCCAGCAGTGGTCGGGGGACAGGGGCCTACGAGCAGTACTTC
>-|-|TRBV6-6|TRBJ2-3
CASSYSSDINTQYF
TGTGCCAGCAGTTACTCTTCCGACATAAATACGCAGTATTTT
>-|-|TRBV2|TRBJ2-5
CASSGLSEETQYF
TGTGCCAGCAGTGGGTTGTCAGAAGAGACCCAGTACTTC
>-|-|TRBV27|TRBJ2-7
CASSLSIGLGPYEQYF
TGTGCCAGCAGTTTATCGATTGGGCTAGGGCCCTACGAGCAGTACTTC
>-|-|TRBV20-1|TRBJ2-3
CSASFRLTDTQYF
TGCAGTGCTAGTTTTAGGCTCACAGATACGCAGTATTTT
>TRBD2|-|TRBV15|TRBJ2-1
CATLSGRAGYNEQFF
TGTGCCACCCTTAGCGGGAGGGCGGGTTACAATGAGCAGTTCTTC
>TRBD1|once|TRBV24-1|TRBJ1-2
CATSDLTGASYGYTF
TGTGCCACCAGTGATTTGACAGGGGCGTCTTATGGCTACACCTTC